The clone carrying this T cell receptor beta chain was seen ten or more times. The target antigen is unknown. TCRdb re-called the 5' RACE reads through MiXCR, storing one row per CDR3 protein. The table records around 240,000 distinct CDR3 sequences, approximately 7% of them present only once. This record comes from a study of identical twins. Findings of the study overall: Zero-insertion results could be subject to partial confounding by invariant MAIT and iNKT cells. Twins shared out-of-frame alpha sequences with excess low generation probability.

The data were also submitted as part of a second study, on yellow fever vaccine responses in identical twins. That source adds: Reportedly, twins showed a vaccine T cell response that looked partly convergent and partly personalized.

Input material: memory (CD45RO+) T cells sorted from blood. The source is a woman aged 18-29 years in good health.

CDR3 residues: CASKGTVNTGELFF. The DNA of the CDR3 is TGTGCCAGCAAGGGGACAGTTAACACCGGGGAGCTGTTTTTT. The chain recombines TRBV6-1 with TRBJ2-2; 7 bases are a match to TRBD1. Germline V lookup: CDR1 MNHNS, CDR2 SASEGT. V shed 7 bases, J shed 2 bases, and the junction held 4 bases outside the gene matches. The CDR3 sequence is 14 residues long.